These 7 T cell receptor beta chains were sequenced from one sample in a study of blood T cells in healthy people across ages. Primers used in a second PCR of about 7 to 12 cycles were a sample-barcoded 5' primer and a J-beta primer mix. Via MiXCR, TCRdb re-called the 5' RACE reads, giving one row per CDR3 protein. The sample carries some 900,000 distinct CDR3 sequences, around 26% recorded once. Source material: blood. The receptor source for this set is a woman of 80 years or more in good health.

In the case of this clonotype: This may be a read error, as it is one base from a much larger clone. V gene TRBV28 combines with J gene TRBJ2-6, with no clear D. V was cut by 8 bases and J by 4 bases, with 3 bases left in between. CDR3 length: 11 residues. CDR1 is MDHEN and CDR2 is SYDVKM in the germline V gene. The CDR3 loop is CASVGANVLTF. The CDR3 DNA follows: TGTGCCAGCGTGGGGGCCAACGTCCTGACTTTC.

This clonotype came up a few times. The chain combines TRBV9 with TRBJ1-1; D gene ambiguous. The length of the CDR3 is 13 residues. Trimming left V 0 bases short and J 7 bases short, with 10 bases between. The germline V gene has CDR1 SGDLS and CDR2 YYNGEE. CDR3 sequence reads: CASSVANGVEAFF. CDR3 coding DNA: TGTGCCAGCAGCGTAGCTAATGGTGTTGAAGCTTTCTTT.

This clonotype was counted many times. V usage is TRBV20-1 and J usage is TRBJ2-1, with TRBD2 identical over 7 bases. Trimming at V came to 3 bases and at J to 8 bases, leaving 16 bases not matched to a gene. Per germline, CDR1 DFQATT and CDR2 SNEGSKA (reference sequence). The CDR3 contains 16 residues. DNA of the CDR3: TGCAGTGCTAGTCCCTTTCGACGGGGGGTAGCCCATGAGCAGTTCTTC. Its translation: CSASPFRRGVAHEQFF.

The V call is TRBV7-2, the J call TRBJ2-3, with TRBD1 matching 8 bases. Trimming took 3 bases from V and 1 from J; bases not matched to a gene: 6. Germline CDR1 SGHTA, CDR2 FQGNSA. The CDR3 has 16 residues. The DNA for the CDR3 is TGTGCCAGCAGCTTCAGGGGGCGAGTGGGCACAGATACGCAGTATTTT. Protein product: CASSFRGRVGTDTQYF. Variable domain in full (rest from reference TRBV7-2 and TRBJ2-3): GAGVSQSPSNKVTEKGKDVELRCDPISGHTALYWYRQSLGQGLEFLIYFQGNSAPDKSGLPSDRFSAERTGGSVSTLTIQRTQQEDSAVYLCASSFRGRVGTDTQYFGPGTRLTVL.

A word on this clonotype: This could be a read error, since a much larger clone is one nucleotide away. The rearrangement uses TRBV6-2 or TRBV6-3 and TRBJ2-5; D call uncertain. Trimming shortened V by 5 bases and J by 1 base, and 11 bases separated the two germline ends. Germline V gene lookup returns CDR1 MNHEY and CDR2 SVGEGT. The CDR3 sequence is 14 residues long. CDR3 coding DNA: TGTGCCAGCAGTAGACACCAAAGCCAAGAGACCCAGTACTTC. This sequence encodes CASSRHQSQETQYF.

This clonotype was detected a few times. Being one base from a much bigger clone, this may be a read error. V gene TRBV7-2 combines with J gene TRBJ2-5, with 7 bases identical to TRBD2. J was trimmed by 5 bases and V by 1 base; bases with no gene match: 13. Looked up from germline, CDR1 is SGHTA and CDR2 is FQGNSA. The CDR3 extends over 17 amino acids. This CDR3 is CASSLGTNGGYGETQYF. DNA of the CDR3: TGTGCCAGCAGCTTAGGAACTAACGGGGGGTATGGCGAGACCCAGTACTTC.

The V gene is TRBV5-8, the J gene TRBJ1-1; D is unclear. V lost 0 bases to trimming and J lost 0 bases, with 15 bases between them. The CDR3 runs to 17 residues. The germline V gene has CDR1 SGHTS and CDR2 YDEGEE. The CDR3 loop is CASSLGWGTGMNTEAFF. CDR3 in DNA: TGTGCCAGCAGCTTGGGTTGGGGAACGGGAATGAACACTGAAGCTTTCTTT.